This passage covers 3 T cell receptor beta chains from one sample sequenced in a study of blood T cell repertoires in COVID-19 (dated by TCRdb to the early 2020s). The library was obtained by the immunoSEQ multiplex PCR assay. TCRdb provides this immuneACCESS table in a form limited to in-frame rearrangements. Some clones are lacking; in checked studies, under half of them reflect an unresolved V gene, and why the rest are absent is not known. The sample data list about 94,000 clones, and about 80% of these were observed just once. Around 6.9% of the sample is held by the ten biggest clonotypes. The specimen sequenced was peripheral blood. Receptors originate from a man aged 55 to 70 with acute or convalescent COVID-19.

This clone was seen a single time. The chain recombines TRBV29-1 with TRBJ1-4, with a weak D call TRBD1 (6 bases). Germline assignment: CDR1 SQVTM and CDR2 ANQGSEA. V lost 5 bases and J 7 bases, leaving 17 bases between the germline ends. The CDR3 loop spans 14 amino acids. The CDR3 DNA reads TGCAGCGTTTCCTCGGGAACAGGGCTTGAAAAACTGTTTTTT. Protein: CSVSSGTGLEKLFF.

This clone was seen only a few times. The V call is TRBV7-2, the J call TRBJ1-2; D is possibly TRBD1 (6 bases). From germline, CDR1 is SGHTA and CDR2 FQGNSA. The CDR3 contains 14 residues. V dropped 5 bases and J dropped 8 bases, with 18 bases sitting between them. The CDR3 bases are TGTGCCAGCAGCACCGGACAGCCTCTGTTCGGCTACACCTTC. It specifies CASSTGQPLFGYTF.

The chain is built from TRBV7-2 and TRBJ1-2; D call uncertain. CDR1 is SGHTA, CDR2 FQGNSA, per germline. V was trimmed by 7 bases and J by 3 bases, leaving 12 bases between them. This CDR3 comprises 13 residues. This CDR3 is CASKPTFHYGYTF. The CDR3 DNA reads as TGTGCCAGCAAACCGACATTCCACTATGGCTACACCTTC. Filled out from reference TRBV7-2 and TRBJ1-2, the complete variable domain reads GAGVSQSPSNKVTEKGKDVELRCDPISGHTALYWYRQSLGQGLEFLIYFQGNSAPDKSGLPSDRFSAERTGGSVSTLTIQRTQQEDSAVYLCASKPTFHYGYTFGSGTRLTVV.